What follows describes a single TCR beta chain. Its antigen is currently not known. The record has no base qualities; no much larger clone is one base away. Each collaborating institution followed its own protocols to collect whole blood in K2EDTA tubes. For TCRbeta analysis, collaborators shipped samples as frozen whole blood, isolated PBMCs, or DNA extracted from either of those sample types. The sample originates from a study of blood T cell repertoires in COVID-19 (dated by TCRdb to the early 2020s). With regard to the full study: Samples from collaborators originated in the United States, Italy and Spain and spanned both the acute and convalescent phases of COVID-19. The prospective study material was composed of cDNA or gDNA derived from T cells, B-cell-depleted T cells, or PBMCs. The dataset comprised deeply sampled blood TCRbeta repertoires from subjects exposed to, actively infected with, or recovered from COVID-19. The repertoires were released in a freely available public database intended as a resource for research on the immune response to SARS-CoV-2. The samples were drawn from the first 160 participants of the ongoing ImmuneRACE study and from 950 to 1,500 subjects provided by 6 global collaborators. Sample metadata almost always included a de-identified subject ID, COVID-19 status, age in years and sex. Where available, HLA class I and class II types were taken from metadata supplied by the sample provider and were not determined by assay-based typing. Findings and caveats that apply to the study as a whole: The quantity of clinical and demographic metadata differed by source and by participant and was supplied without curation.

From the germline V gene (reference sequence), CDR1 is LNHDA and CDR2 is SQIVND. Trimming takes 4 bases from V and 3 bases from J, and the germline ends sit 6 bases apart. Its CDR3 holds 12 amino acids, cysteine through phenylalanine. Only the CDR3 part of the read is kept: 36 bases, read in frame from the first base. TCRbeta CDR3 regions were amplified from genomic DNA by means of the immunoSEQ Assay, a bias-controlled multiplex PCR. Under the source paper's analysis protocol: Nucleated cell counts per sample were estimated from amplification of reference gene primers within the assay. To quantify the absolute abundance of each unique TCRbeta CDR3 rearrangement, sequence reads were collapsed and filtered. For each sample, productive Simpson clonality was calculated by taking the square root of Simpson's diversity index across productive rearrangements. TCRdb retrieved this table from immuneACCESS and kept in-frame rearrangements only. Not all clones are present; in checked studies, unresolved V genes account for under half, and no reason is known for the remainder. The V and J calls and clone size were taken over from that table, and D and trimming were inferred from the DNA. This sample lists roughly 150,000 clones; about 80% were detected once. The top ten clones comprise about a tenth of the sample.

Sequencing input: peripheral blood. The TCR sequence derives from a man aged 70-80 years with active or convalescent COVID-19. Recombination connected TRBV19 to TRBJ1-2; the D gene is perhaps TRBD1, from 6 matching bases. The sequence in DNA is TGTGCCAGTAGTAACAGGGACTATGGCTACACCTTC. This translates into CASSNRDYGYTF. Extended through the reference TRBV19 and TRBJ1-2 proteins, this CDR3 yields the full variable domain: DGGITQSPKYLFRKEGQNVTLSCEQNLNHDAMYWYRQDPGQGLRLIYYSQIVNDFQKGDIAEGYSVSREKKESFPLTVTSAQKNPTAFYLCASSNRDYGYTFGSGTRLTVV.